This entry concerns a single T cell receptor (beta chain). The sample has other DNA sequences that encode this CDR3 too. The data were obtained in a study of blood T cell repertoires in COVID-19. Study details: COVID-19 samples collected from the United States, Italy and Spain covered acute and convalescent phases. T cells, B-cell-depleted T cells, or PBMCs provided the cDNA or gDNA that served as material.

Authors' methods: Estimation of nucleated cell counts was performed using reference gene primer amplification. Sequencing used immunoSEQ multiplex PCR; TCRdb keeps in-frame clones, though not all of them. D and trimming come from the DNA, and the V and J calls and clone size come from that table. The sample holds some 250,000 clones, about four fifths seen once. The CDR3 totals 12 residues. Trimming pared 6 bases from V and 4 bases from J, leaving 9 bases between. What was sequenced was peripheral blood. This clonotype was sampled from a woman of 80 years or more with acute or convalescent COVID-19. V is TRBV12-3 or TRBV12-4 and J is TRBJ1-1; D gene ambiguous. CDR3 DNA sequence: TGTGCCAGCAGCTTACGAGGCACTGAAGCTTTCTTT. Translated: CASSLRGTEAFF.